This TCR beta chain was recorded in a study of blood T cell repertoires in COVID-19. Study context: Samples came from the United States, Italy and Spain, spanning acute and convalescent COVID-19.

Germline values: CDR1 SGHKS, CDR2 YYEKEE (reference sequence). CDR3 length: 14 amino acids. Trimming stripped 3 bases from V and 13 bases from J, with 17 bases between. TCRdb's table, derived via immunoSEQ multiplex PCR, lists solely in-frame clones and lacks some. The sample includes 40,000 to 55,000 clones, 80% to 90% of them seen just once. Material for sequencing was peripheral blood. The origin of this receptor is a man in his 70s with active COVID-19. The chain uses TRBV5-5 and TRBJ1-6; D may be TRBD1 (6 bases). CDR3 coding DNA: TGTGCCAGCAGCTCAAGGACCGGTACAGGGCCCCTCCACTTT. Protein: CASSSRTGTGPLHF.